This T cell receptor beta chain stems from a study of cytotoxic CD8 clonotypes in ibrutinib-treated CLL. Study-level background: Response samples were taken after a median of around 11 months on treatment, range 6 to 36.

Clones were read by immunoSEQ multiplex PCR, and TCRdb kept only the in-frame ones, dropping some. This table holds tens of thousands of clones, around 68% found once. The CDR3 spans 15 residues. Trimming cost V 5 bases and J 2 bases, with 16 bases left between them. Germline CDR1 is LNHDA and CDR2 is SQIVND (reference sequence). The TCR was taken from a human donor with chronic lymphocytic leukemia. The sequencing used PBMCs, collected after 12 months of ibrutinib treatment. The rearrangement joins TRBV19 to TRBJ2-7; D is perhaps TRBD1 (6 bases). CDR3 sequence reads: CASSSLRDITYEQYF. CDR3 DNA sequence: TGTGCCAGTAGTTCACTCCGGGACATCACCTACGAGCAGTACTTC. The full variable domain, completed using reference TRBV19 and TRBJ2-7, is DGGITQSPKYLFRKEGQNVTLSCEQNLNHDAMYWYRQDPGQGLRLIYYSQIVNDFQKGDIAEGYSVSREKKESFPLTVTSAQKNPTAFYLCASSSLRDITYEQYFGPGTRLTVT.